The clone carrying this T cell receptor beta chain is a singleton in its sample. This sample was included in a study of blood T cell repertoires in COVID-19. Study information: Specimens from acute and convalescent COVID-19 originated in the United States, Italy and Spain.

Produced via immunoSEQ multiplex PCR; TCRdb's table is partial and in-frame only. The repertoire includes tens of thousands of clones, roughly 92% of them detected once, and 5.5% to 6.5% sits in the top ten. The V and J ends lost 2 bases and 2 bases respectively, with 15 bases between them. CDR1 and CDR2 (germline): KGHSH, LQKENI. The CDR3 extends over 16 amino acids. J is TRBJ1-1 and V is TRBV18; D may be TRBD1 (5 bases). Material for sequencing was peripheral blood. This receptor was obtained from a human donor in a cohort sampled during active COVID-19. In DNA form, the CDR3 reads TGTGCCAGCTCACCAAGGCAGGGTCCCTCCAACACTGAAGCTTTCTTT. This encodes CASSPRQGPSNTEAFF.